The 17 T cell receptor beta chains below all came from one sample that was sequenced in a study of T cells in Graves' hyperthyroidism and ophthalmopathy (dated by TCRdb to between 2018 and 2021). The method behind the library was multiplex PCR. The instrument was an Illumina HiSeq 2000. Amplification of TCR beta CDR3 regions was carried out from RNA transcripts. For the first round of RT-PCR on the TCR CDR3, the HTBI primer set was used together with the Qiagen OneStep RT-PCR kit. Using fastp trimming at Q25 and MiXCR clonotype assembly, TCRdb reanalyzed the public sequencing data and kept in-frame beta chains. Each CDR3 protein appears once, grouped with its most common genes and DNA. This sample has roughly 500,000 distinct CDR3 sequences in its table, and 35% to 50% of those were observed once. The ten biggest clones cover about 45% of the sample. The sample consisted of peripheral blood or thyroid tissue (not recorded which). The receptors stem from an adult woman with Graves' disease, either hyperthyroidism or ophthalmopathy (not recorded which).

This clonotype was recorded a few times. The rearrangement uses TRBV18 and TRBJ1-6; D gene ambiguous. The CDR3 runs 15 residues. V was cut by 1 base and J by 10 bases, with 14 bases left in between. CDR1 KGHSH and CDR2 LQKENI come from the germline V gene. Here the CDR3 DNA reads TGTGCCAGCTCACCACAGTCCGGCGGTGGATCACCCCTCCACTTT. Residues: CASSPQSGGGSPLHF.

This clonotype was picked up a small number of times. The J gene is TRBJ2-6, the V gene TRBV6-2 or TRBV6-3; D is ambiguous. CDR3 size: 15 residues. The V end was cut by 4 bases, the J end by 2 bases, with 9 bases between. Germline CDR1 is MNHEY and CDR2 is SVGEGT. The CDR3 DNA reads as TGTGCCAGCAGTTTTCAGGTGCCTGGGGCCAACGTCCTGACTTTC. This sequence encodes CASSFQVPGANVLTF.

V gene TRBV6-5 combines with J gene TRBJ2-7; D is uncertain. Trimming cost V 6 bases and J 4 bases, with 10 bases left between them. CDR3 length: 12 amino acids. In germline, CDR1 is MNHEY, CDR2 SVGAGI. The CDR3 spells CASSLFVYEQYF. DNA of the CDR3: TGTGCCAGCAGCTTATTTGTATACGAGCAGTACTTC.

This clonotype showed up just a few times. The J gene is TRBJ2-7, the V gene TRBV12-3 or TRBV12-4; 11 bases align to TRBD1. CDR3 size: 15 residues. V trimming: 8 bases; J trimming: 0 bases; junction bases outside the gene matches: 6. The CDR3 nucleotides read TGTGCCAGCGGGACAGGGGGATACCCCTCCTACGAGCAGTACTTC. Its protein product is CASGTGGYPSYEQYF.

This clonotype came up a few times. The CDR3 loop reads CASSHGTGGWNTEAFF. For the CDR3, the DNA is TGTGCCAGCAGCCATGGGACAGGGGGCTGGAACACTGAAGCTTTCTTT. The V call is TRBV3-1, the J call TRBJ1-1; 12 bases are a match to TRBD1. Germline CDR1 reads LGHDT; CDR2 reads YNNKEL (reference sequence). The J segment lost 1 base and the V segment lost 3 bases, leaving 3 bases of the junction unmatched. This CDR3 has 16 amino acids.

This clonotype was seen only a few times. The rearrangement links TRBV29-1 to TRBJ1-1; D is uncertain. Germline CDR1 reads SQVTM; CDR2 reads ANQGSEA. The V gene lost 2 bases and the J gene lost 1 base, with 8 bases spanning the gap. The CDR3 has 13 amino acids. CDR3: CSVESPENTEAFF. The CDR3 DNA follows: TGCAGCGTTGAATCTCCAGAGAACACTGAAGCTTTCTTT. The full variable domain, completed using reference TRBV29-1 and TRBJ1-1, is SAVISQKPSRDICQRGTSLTIQCQVDSQVTMMFWYRQQPGQSLTLIATANQGSEATYESGFVIDKFPISRPNLTFSTLTVSNMSPEDSSIYLCSVESPENTEAFFGQGTRLTVV.

The genes are TRBV5-8 and TRBJ1-5, with 10 bases aligning to TRBD1. Germline V gene sequence: CDR1 SGHTS, CDR2 YDEGEE. The junction had 7 bases not matched to a gene; V was cut back by 4 bases and J by 6 bases. The CDR3 extends over 15 amino acids. CDR3 protein: CASSPQGDRGQPQHF. CDR3 sequence (DNA): TGTGCCAGCAGCCCACAGGGGGACAGGGGTCAGCCCCAGCATTTT.

Many counts were recorded for this clonotype. The CDR3 DNA follows: TGTGCCAGCAGGCGGGGATTGGCGACTGAAGCTTTCTTT. Protein product: CASRRGLATEAFF. The chain couples TRBV7-6 to TRBJ1-1; no firm D call. Germline V gene sequence: CDR1 SGHVS, CDR2 FNYEAQ. Trimming left V 6 bases short and J 5 bases short, with 13 bases between. This CDR3 region has 13 residues.

This clonotype has ten or more counts. CDR3 nucleotides: TGTGCCAGCAGCTTAGGACGGACAGGGGATCAGCCCCAGCATTTT. This translates into CASSLGRTGDQPQHF. The chain has TRBV11-2 and TRBJ1-5; 9 bases agree with TRBD1. CDR1 SGHAT and CDR2 FQNNGV come from the germline V gene. CDR3 length: 15 residues. The ends lost 1 base at V and 5 bases at J; junction bases unmatched: 3.

The chain joins TRBV29-1 to TRBJ1-3; no reliable D call. Trimming removed 7 bases at V and 0 bases at J, with 7 bases between. The CDR3 runs 12 residues. Germline lookup yields CDR1 SQVTM and CDR2 ANQGSEA. Here the CDR3 reads CSARSSGNTIYF. The CDR3 bases are TGCAGCGCCCGTTCCTCTGGAAACACCATATATTTT.

The J gene is TRBJ1-2, the V gene TRBV20-1, with D possibly matching TRBD1 (5 bases). CDR1 and CDR2 from the germline V gene are DFQATT and SNEGSKA (reference sequence). V shed 2 bases and J shed 2 bases, with 6 bases lying between them. This CDR3 region has 12 residues. The CDR3 DNA follows: TGCAGTGCTAGATACAGGAACTATGGCTACACCTTC. It yields the protein CSARYRNYGYTF.

This clonotype showed up many times. This chain links TRBV14 with TRBJ1-2; D is undetermined. Between the trimmed V and J ends, which lost 1 base and 5 bases, there was a span of 14 bases. The germline CDR1 and CDR2 sequences are SGHDN and FVKESK. This CDR3 comprises 15 residues. The CDR3 DNA reads as TGTGCCAGCAGCCAAGTTGGCTCTTCGGGGTATGGCTACACCTTC. This sequence encodes CASSQVGSSGYGYTF.

Regarding this clonotype: Germline and junction disagree at one end, which may indicate a read error. The chain carries TRBV7-7 and TRBJ2-5; 12 bases match TRBD2. CDR1 SSHAT and CDR2 FNYEAQ come from the germline V gene (reference sequence). The CDR3 extends over 15 amino acids. DNA of the CDR3: TGTGCTAGCAGTAAGACTAGCGGGAGTGGGGAGACCCAGTACTTC. It is translated as CASSKTSGSGETQYF.

This clonotype came up once. This chain links TRBV25-1 with TRBJ1-1; D is unclear. The CDR3 contains 14 residues. Germline V lookup: CDR1 MGHDK, CDR2 SYGVNS. Trimming took off 5 bases at V and 1 base at J, with 11 bases between the two ends. CDR3 region: CASSHTWGNTEAFF. The CDR3 bases are TGTGCCAGCAGTCATACGTGGGGGAACACTGAAGCTTTCTTT.

The rearrangement uses TRBV7-2 and TRBJ2-7; 11 bases align to TRBD1. Per the germline V gene, CDR1 is SGHTA and CDR2 is FQGNSA. Unmatched junction bases numbered 6, after V lost 4 bases and J lost 4 bases. This CDR3 is built from 15 residues. CDR3 residues: CASSSRTGGIYEQYF. CDR3 nucleotide sequence: TGTGCCAGCAGCTCGCGGACAGGGGGCATTTACGAGCAGTACTTC.

This clonotype came up many times. The chain links TRBV6-5 to TRBJ2-5, with 9 bases identical to TRBD2. V lost 5 bases, J lost 1 base, and 5 bases stayed unmatched. CDR3 size: 15 residues. Germline values: CDR1 MNHEY, CDR2 SVGAGI. The CDR3, as DNA: TGTGCCAGCAGTCGAAGCGGGAGGAGCCAAGAGACCCAGTACTTC. It translates to CASSRSGRSQETQYF.

Many counts were recorded for this clonotype. The chain has TRBV6-1 and TRBJ1-5; 10 bases fit TRBD1. The CDR3 covers 16 residues. Germline V gene sequence: CDR1 MNHNS, CDR2 SASEGT. The trim removed 7 bases at V and 0 bases at J, leaving 6 bases unmatched. In DNA, the CDR3 is TGTGCCAGCATTTGGACAGGGGGTTATAGCAATCAGCCCCAGCATTTT. It specifies CASIWTGGYSNQPQHF.